This T cell receptor (beta chain) was obtained from a study of blood T cells in healthy people across ages. Study as a whole: Template-switching capture recovered about one barcoded beta molecule per two T cells. Overall study results and limits: Age advanced and TCR beta diversity per million T cells fell, roughly linearly.

The CDR3 sequence is 16 residues long. Unmatched junction bases numbered 4, after V lost 0 bases and J lost 6 bases. Germline V lookup: CDR1 ENHRY, CDR2 SYGVKD. Then a second PCR, running about 6 to 12 cycles, was carried out with a sample-barcoded 5' primer and a J-beta primer mix. Every cDNA was tagged by a template-switch adaptor with 12 random nucleotides. MiXCR, run by TCRdb on the 5' RACE reads, gives a single entry per CDR3 protein. The sample contains around 1.7 million distinct CDR3 sequences, about 28% of which appear only once. A word on this clonotype: Its antigen remains unidentified.

The rearrangement uses TRBV10-3 and TRBJ2-1, with 11 bases matching TRBD2. Sequenced sample: blood. The sequence came from a woman in her 30s in good health. CDR3 amino acids: CAISESGLAGGNEQFF. Written as DNA, the CDR3 is TGTGCCATCAGTGAGTCGGGGCTAGCGGGGGGCAATGAGCAGTTCTTC.